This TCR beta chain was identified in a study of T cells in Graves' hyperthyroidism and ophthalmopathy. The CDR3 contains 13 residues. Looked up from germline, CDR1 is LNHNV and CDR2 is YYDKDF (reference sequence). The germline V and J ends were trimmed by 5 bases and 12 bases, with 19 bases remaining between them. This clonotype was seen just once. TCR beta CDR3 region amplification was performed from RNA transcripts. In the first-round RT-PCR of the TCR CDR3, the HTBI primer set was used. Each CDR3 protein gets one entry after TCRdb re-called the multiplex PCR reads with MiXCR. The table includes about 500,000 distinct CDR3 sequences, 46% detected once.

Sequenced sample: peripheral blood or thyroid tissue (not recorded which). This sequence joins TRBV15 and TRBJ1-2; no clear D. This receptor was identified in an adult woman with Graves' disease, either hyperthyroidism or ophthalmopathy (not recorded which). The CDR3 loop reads CATSPRLGSGNTF. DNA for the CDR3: TGTGCCACCAGCCCCCGTCTCGGCTCTGGAAACACCTTC.